The 14 T cell receptor beta chains listed next were all sequenced from one sample in a study of blood T cells in healthy people across ages. A second PCR, run for about 6 to 12 cycles, used a sample-barcoded 5' primer plus a J-beta primer mix. TCRdb re-called the 5' RACE reads through MiXCR, storing one row per CDR3 protein. The sample lists approximately 810,000 distinct CDR3 sequences, around 26% occurring once. Source material: blood. These receptors originate from a woman older than 75 in good health.

The V and J genes are TRBV11-2 and TRBJ1-1; tentatively, D is TRBD1 (5 bases). Germline V gene lookup returns CDR1 SGHAT and CDR2 FQNNGV. The CDR3 loop spans 16 amino acids. V lost 5 bases to trimming and J lost 2 bases, with 18 bases between them. CDR3 nucleotides: TGTGCCAGCAGCCTTCGAAGGGGCGCAGGAAACACTGAAGCTTTCTTT. It codes for CASSLRRGAGNTEAFF.

In its sample, this clonotype was seen a few times. The V and J genes are TRBV18 and TRBJ2-2; D is ambiguous. Trimming took 2 bases from V and 4 from J, leaving 14 bases between them. CDR3 length equals 16 residues. Germline V gene lookup returns CDR1 KGHSH and CDR2 LQKENI. The CDR3 nucleotides are TGTGCCAGCTCACCAATCGCTACCGGTAGCACCGGGGAGCTGTTTTTT. Amino acids: CASSPIATGSTGELFF.

The chain is built from TRBV6-5 and TRBJ2-5; 8 nucleotides line up with TRBD1. V gave up 3 bases and J gave up 6 bases; unmatched junction bases: 6. Germline V CDR1 and CDR2: MNHEY, SVGAGI. CDR3 length equals 14 residues. The DNA for the CDR3 is TGTGCCAGCAGTTATTCCGGACAGGGCCAGACCCAGTACTTC. Translation: CASSYSGQGQTQYF.

The J gene is TRBJ2-1, the V gene TRBV5-4; possible D gene TRBD2, 6 bases. The CDR3 runs to 14 residues. The V and J ends lost 10 bases and 7 bases respectively, with 21 bases between them. Per the germline V gene, CDR1 is SGHNT and CDR2 is YYREEE (reference sequence). The DNA of the CDR3 is TGTGCCGGAATTAACCAGGCCCGGGGGAATGAGCAGTTCTTC. Translated, it gives CAGINQARGNEQFF.

The table lists this clonotype with many counts. The J gene is TRBJ2-5, the V gene TRBV7-2; 10 nucleotides line up with TRBD2. Germline V gene lookup returns CDR1 SGHTA and CDR2 FQGNSA. With 0 bases clipped from V and 1 base from J, the junction kept 5 bases outside the gene matches. CDR3 length equals 17 residues. CDR3 region: CASSLAQLAGPQETQYF. CDR3 nucleotide sequence: TGTGCCAGCAGCTTAGCGCAACTAGCGGGGCCCCAAGAGACCCAGTACTTC.

The chain joins TRBV12-3 or TRBV12-4 to TRBJ1-1; D remains unclear. V lost 7 bases, J lost 6 bases, and 18 bases lay in between. The CDR3 totals 14 residues. In nucleotides, the CDR3 is TGTGCCAGCACCCCCTATCGGGGAGGGTCTGAAGCTTTCTTT. Translated, it gives CASTPYRGGSEAFF.

This clonotype was seen only a few times. The rearrangement links TRBV12-3 or TRBV12-4 to TRBJ2-3, with D hard to call. V was clipped by 6 bases and J by 0 bases, with 10 bases between them. The CDR3 runs 14 residues. The CDR3: CASRSAVSTDTQYF. As DNA, the CDR3 is TGTGCCAGCAGAAGCGCAGTGAGCACAGATACGCAGTATTTT.

The chain combines TRBV5-4 with TRBJ2-5, with a weak D call TRBD2 (6 bases). V gave up 4 bases and J gave up 2 bases, with 15 bases separating them. This CDR3 region has 15 residues. CDR1 is SGHNT, CDR2 YYREEE, per germline (reference sequence). CDR3 protein: CASSLFGEVQETQYF. As DNA, the CDR3 is TGTGCCAGCAGCCTCTTTGGGGAGGTACAAGAGACCCAGTACTTC.

This clonotype has only a few counts. V and J are TRBV10-2 and TRBJ1-1, with 11 bases identical to TRBD1. Trimming at V came to 7 bases and at J to 1 base, leaving 11 bases not matched to a gene. This CDR3 comprises 17 residues. CDR1 and CDR2 from the germline V gene are WSHSY and SAAADI. CDR3 protein: CASNIRDRGLSNTEAFF. CDR3 coding DNA: TGCGCCAGCAATATCCGGGACAGGGGGTTGTCGAACACTGAAGCTTTCTTT.

The rearrangement links TRBV5-1 to TRBJ1-6; possibly TRBD1 for D (5 bases). The CDR3 has 12 residues. CDR1 and CDR2 from the germline V gene are SGHRS and YFSETQ. V was trimmed by 0 bases and J by 11 bases, leaving 6 bases between them. The DNA for the CDR3 is TGCGCCAGCAGCTTGGGACAGCCACCCCTCCACTTT. This codes for CASSLGQPPLHF.

This chain joins TRBV7-2 and TRBJ1-1; no clear D gene. This CDR3 has 12 residues. Germline CDR1 and CDR2: SGHTA and FQGNSA. The V end lost 5 bases, the J end lost 7 bases, and 11 bases lay between the germline ends. Here the CDR3 reads CASSRERGEAFF. The CDR3 DNA reads as TGTGCCAGCAGCCGTGAAAGAGGTGAAGCTTTCTTT.

This clonotype has a count of ten or more. The V gene is TRBV5-1, the J gene TRBJ2-1; TRBD2 might be the D (6 bases). Germline V gene lookup returns CDR1 SGHRS and CDR2 YFSETQ. Trimming shortened V by 7 bases and J by 7 bases, and 15 bases separated the two germline ends. This CDR3 contains 13 residues. The CDR3 DNA follows: TGCGCCAGCCGGGACTTCAGCCAGAATGAGCAGTTCTTC. As protein: CASRDFSQNEQFF.

This clonotype was picked up a small number of times. The chain joins TRBV6-2 or TRBV6-3 to TRBJ1-5, with D tentatively TRBD1 (5 bases). This CDR3 is built from 15 residues. Germline values: CDR1 MNHEY, CDR2 SVGEGT. V lost 5 bases and J 0 bases, leaving 11 bases between the germline ends. DNA of the CDR3: TGTGCCAGCAGTCCACAGGCTCTTAGCAATCAGCCCCAGCATTTT. Its translation: CASSPQALSNQPQHF.

A word on this clonotype: This may arise from a read error, as a much more abundant clone is one base away. The rearrangement uses TRBV12-3 or TRBV12-4 and TRBJ1-5; D gene uncertain. This CDR3 is 12 amino acids long. The CDR3 is CASSPQNRPQHF. CDR3 nucleotide sequence: TGTGCCAGCAGTCCGCAGAATCGGCCCCAGCATTTT.